The following is a TCR beta chain sequence with its context. cDNA prepared by RNA extraction and subsequent reverse transcription served as the template for sequencing. Profiled with immunoSEQ multiplex PCR; TCRdb holds only in-frame clones, not every one. Among hundreds of thousands of clones, over 45% were seen once, and the ten largest hold around 0.92%. Germline CDR1 and CDR2: MNHEY and SMNVEV (reference sequence). Germline trimming cut 5 bases from V and 2 bases from J; bases unmatched to any gene: 5. This CDR3 is built from 15 residues. Regarding treatment: oral pan-JAK inhibitor, 5-10 mg twice daily. This record belongs to a study of CD8+ T cells in alopecia areata. Study in general: Tofacitinib administration to treated patients was oral, at 5 to 10 mg twice daily.

This TCR was sampled from a human donor with alopecia areata. The specimen was CD4+ T cells sorted from blood, collected at week 52, from a patient treated with tofacitinib. This chain connects TRBV27 to TRBJ1-5; 8 bases fit TRBD1. This CDR3 is CASSEYRGGNQPQHF. The CDR3 coding sequence is TGTGCCAGCAGTGAGTACAGGGGGGGCAATCAGCCCCAGCATTTT.